Below, 31 T cell receptor beta chains from the same sample are listed, as sequenced in a study of T cells in Graves' hyperthyroidism and ophthalmopathy. Amplified TCR beta CDR3 regions derived from RNA transcripts. TCR CDR3 underwent first-round RT-PCR with the HTBI primer set. TCRdb passed the multiplex PCR reads through MiXCR, listing each CDR3 protein once. The table includes 400,000 to 450,000 distinct CDR3 sequences, 14% to 15% detected once. The sequencing sample was made of blood. These receptors were obtained from a man between 18 and 29 years old with Graves' ophthalmopathy.

This clonotype has at least ten counts. CDR3 DNA sequence: TGTGCCAGCAGTGATAGCCGGGGAACTGGCTACACCTTC. It encodes CASSDSRGTGYTF. The chain joins TRBV2 to TRBJ1-2, with D hard to call. CDR1 and CDR2 (germline): SNHLY, FYNNEI. V was trimmed by 3 bases and J by 7 bases, leaving 12 bases between them. The CDR3 covers 13 residues.

This chain connects TRBV20-1 to TRBJ2-7; D is unclear. The V gene lost 2 bases and the J gene lost 2 bases, with 7 bases spanning the gap. The CDR3 runs 12 residues. Germline V gene lookup returns CDR1 DFQATT and CDR2 SNEGSKA (reference sequence). For the CDR3, the DNA is TGCAGTGCTAGAAAACAAACCTACGAGCAGTACTTC. It yields the protein CSARKQTYEQYF.

The rearrangement links TRBV6-1 to TRBJ2-5; D is perhaps TRBD1 (6 bases). Germline values: CDR1 MNHNS, CDR2 SASEGT. V was shortened by 5 bases and J by 5 bases, with 12 bases between the two germline ends. This CDR3 contains 13 residues. CDR3 in DNA: TGTGCCAGCAGTTCTAATCAGGGGGAGACCCAGTACTTC. Residues: CASSSNQGETQYF.

This clonotype appeared a few times. The chain combines TRBV7-9 with TRBJ1-1; D ambiguous. Trimming removed 8 bases from V and 0 bases from J, with 16 bases in between. This CDR3 spans 15 amino acids. Germline V gene data show CDR1 as SEHNR and CDR2 as FQNEAQ (reference sequence). The CDR3 is CASPAKDFLNTEAFF. The CDR3 DNA is TGTGCCAGCCCCGCAAAGGACTTTCTGAACACTGAAGCTTTCTTT.

The rearrangement uses TRBV6-5 and TRBJ1-1, with unresolved D. V shed 0 bases and J shed 3 bases, with 11 bases lying between them. Germline values: CDR1 MNHEY, CDR2 SVGAGI. The CDR3 is 15 amino acids. The CDR3 coding sequence is TGTGCCAGCAGTTACTCGAGAGCCTCTCACACTGAAGCTTTCTTT. Its translation: CASSYSRASHTEAFF.

This clonotype has only a few counts. The chain uses TRBV7-8 and TRBJ2-1; tentatively, D is TRBD1 or TRBD2 (5 bases each). The CDR3 has 14 amino acids. Germline CDR1 and CDR2: SGHVS and FQNEAQ. Trimming removed 8 bases at V and 7 bases at J, with 18 bases between. CDR3 DNA sequence: TGTGCCAGCCTTCCGGTAGAGGGGCGGAATGAGCAGTTCTTC. Its protein is CASLPVEGRNEQFF.

J is TRBJ1-4 and V is TRBV19, with D perhaps matching TRBD1 (5 bases). Per germline, CDR1 LNHDA and CDR2 SQIVND (reference sequence). This CDR3 comprises 13 residues. V lost 4 bases and J 10 bases, leaving 13 bases between the germline ends. As DNA, the CDR3 is TGTGCCAGTAGTAAACAGGACGGCAGAAAACTGTTTTTT. Protein: CASSKQDGRKLFF.

The table lists this clonotype with many counts. The chain carries TRBV6-1 and TRBJ2-7; 7 bases line up with TRBD1. The CDR3 sequence is 16 residues long. The germline CDR1 and CDR2 sequences are MNHNS and SASEGT. V dropped 5 bases and J dropped 0; count of bases not matched to a gene: 10. As DNA, the CDR3 is TGTGCCAGCAGTACACCCCGAGGGGGCCTCTCCTACGAGCAGTACTTC. It translates to CASSTPRGGLSYEQYF.

There are a few counts of this clonotype. The chain combines TRBV19 with TRBJ2-3; 13 bases line up with TRBD2. The CDR3 length is 17 residues. CDR1 is LNHDA and CDR2 is SQIVND in the germline V gene (reference sequence). V lost 0 bases and J lost 2; bases outside the gene matches: 2. This CDR3 reads CASSIEGLAGHTDTQYF. In nucleotides, the CDR3 is TGTGCCAGTAGTATAGAGGGACTAGCGGGGCACACAGATACGCAGTATTTT. The entire variable domain, with the rest obtained from reference TRBV19 and TRBJ2-3, is as follows: DGGITQSPKYLFRKEGQNVTLSCEQNLNHDAMYWYRQDPGQGLRLIYYSQIVNDFQKGDIAEGYSVSREKKESFPLTVTSAQKNPTAFYLCASSIEGLAGHTDTQYFGPGTRLTVL.

This clonotype was observed at least ten times. The gene calls are TRBV6-1 and TRBJ2-7; no reliable D call. The V and J ends lost 7 bases and 3 bases respectively, with 10 bases between them. The CDR3 spans 12 residues. Germline CDR1 and CDR2: MNHNS and SASEGT. CDR3 sequence reads: CASTVTLYEQYF. CDR3 nucleotides: TGTGCCAGCACCGTGACGCTCTACGAGCAGTACTTC.

This sequence joins TRBV6-1 and TRBJ2-1, with D perhaps given as TRBD1 or TRBD2 (5 bases each). Germline CDR1 and CDR2: MNHNS and SASEGT. Trimming removed 5 bases at V and 6 bases at J, with 20 bases between. The length of the CDR3 is 16 residues. Here the CDR3 DNA reads TGTGCCAGCAGTCTACGGCCCGGGACCCTATCCAATGAGCAGTTCTTC. Translation gives CASSLRPGTLSNEQFF.

Comments on this clonotype: A much larger clone is a single base away; this may be a read error. This rearrangement joins TRBV24-1 to TRBJ2-1, with TRBD2 identical over 10 bases. CDR1 KGHDR and CDR2 SFDVKD come from the germline V gene. This CDR3 contains 15 residues. The CDR3 is CATRSLAGEVNEQSF. The CDR3 DNA reads as TGTGCCACCAGATCCCTAGCGGGAGAGGTCAATGAGCAGTCCTTC.

This clonotype has only a few counts. This chain connects TRBV24-1 to TRBJ2-2; D possibly uses TRBD1 or TRBD2 (5 bases each). V was cut by 5 bases and J by 6 bases, with 12 bases left in between. Per the germline V gene, CDR1 is KGHDR and CDR2 is SFDVKD. This CDR3 comprises 14 residues. Here the CDR3 reads CATSVGARAGELFF. The CDR3 DNA reads TGTGCCACCAGTGTAGGGGCGCGGGCCGGGGAGCTGTTTTTT.

In this sample, this clonotype turned up a few times. V and J are TRBV4-1 and TRBJ1-6; D is ambiguous. From germline, CDR1 is MGHRA and CDR2 YSYEKL. The CDR3 length is 16 residues. The V and J ends lost 5 bases and 7 bases respectively, with 18 bases between them. CDR3 coding DNA: TGCGCCAGCAGCGATACGACTGCCCTTCCCAATTCACCCCTCCACTTT. Protein product: CASSDTTALPNSPLHF.

This clonotype occurred many times. This chain uses TRBV5-6 with TRBJ2-3, with unresolved D. CDR1 and CDR2 from the germline V gene are SGHDT and YYEEEE. Deletions cut 4 bases from V and 2 bases from J, with 11 bases between. CDR3 size: 14 residues. The CDR3 loop reads CASSTLGTTDTQYF. The CDR3 bases are TGTGCCAGCAGCACCCTAGGAACCACAGATACGCAGTATTTT.

This clonotype turned up a few times. The rearrangement uses TRBV18 and TRBJ2-7; 7 bases are a match to TRBD2. The V gene end was trimmed by 1 base and the J gene end by 5 bases; junction bases not matched to a gene: 11. Germline assignment: CDR1 KGHSH and CDR2 LQKENI. This CDR3 has 16 residues. CDR3 loop: CASSPRAGFLGDEQYF. The DNA of the CDR3 is TGTGCCAGCTCACCACGAGCGGGATTCCTAGGAGACGAGCAGTACTTC.

The V call is TRBV14, the J call TRBJ1-1; 9 nucleotides agree with TRBD1. CDR1 SGHDN and CDR2 FVKESK come from the germline V gene. The CDR3 spans 14 residues. With V trimmed by 5 bases and J by 7 bases, 8 bases remained unmatched. The CDR3 DNA sequence: TGTGCCAGCAGCTATTGGGGACAGGGCCATGAAGCTTTCTTT. It codes for CASSYWGQGHEAFF.

This clonotype was detected ten times or more. J is TRBJ1-2 and V is TRBV11-3; possible D gene TRBD1, 6 bases. This CDR3 is 14 amino acids long. Between the trimmed V and J ends, which lost 1 base and 4 bases, there was a span of 10 bases. Germline-derived CDR1 and CDR2 are SGHNT and YENEEA. The CDR3 reads CASSLGAGAYGYTF. DNA of the CDR3: TGTGCCAGCAGCTTAGGGGCGGGGGCCTATGGCTACACCTTC.

This clonotype was counted ten times or more. V gene TRBV5-8 combines with J gene TRBJ1-3; D is unresolved. Germline lookup yields CDR1 SGHTS and CDR2 YDEGEE. CDR3 size: 13 residues. Deletions cut 7 bases from V and 4 bases from J, with 12 bases between. The CDR3 protein is CASLIPDGNTIYF. The CDR3 DNA is TGTGCCAGCCTGATTCCGGACGGAAACACCATATATTTT.

This clonotype has at least ten counts. The chain uses TRBV11-2 and TRBJ1-4; a possible D gene is TRBD1 (5 bases). Trimming left V 1 base short and J 5 bases short, with 17 bases between. Germline values: CDR1 SGHAT, CDR2 FQNNGV. CDR3 length equals 17 residues. CDR3 amino acids: CASSLARQGQGNEKLFF. Written as DNA, the CDR3 is TGTGCCAGCAGCTTAGCCCGCCAGGGTCAGGGAAATGAAAAACTGTTTTTT.

As regards this clonotype: This may be a read error, as it is one base from a much larger clone. J is TRBJ1-2 and V is TRBV6-1, with TRBD1 matching over 7 bases. Trimming removed 2 bases from V and 4 bases from J; junction bases left unmatched: 1. The CDR3 totals 13 residues. CDR1 is MNHNS, CDR2 SASEGT, per germline. CDR3 sequence reads: CASSERTGYGYTF. CDR3 in DNA: TGTGCCAGCAGTGAAAGGACAGGCTATGGCTACACCTTC.

In this sample, this clonotype turned up many times. The chain uses TRBV28 and TRBJ2-1, with a possible D match to TRBD1 (6 bases). Germline assignment: CDR1 MDHEN and CDR2 SYDVKM. The ends were cut back, 7 bases at V and 3 bases at J, with 28 bases in the middle. CDR3 length: 19 residues. Here the CDR3 reads CASTLSPPLQGSVYNEQFF. CDR3 bases: TGTGCCAGCACCCTTTCCCCCCCCTTACAGGGTTCGGTCTACAATGAGCAGTTCTTC.

This clonotype was seen repeatedly, ten times or more. The chain couples TRBV30 to TRBJ2-1; D ambiguous. V lost 3 bases and J 0 bases, leaving 12 bases between the germline ends. CDR3 size: 15 residues. Germline V gene data show CDR1 as GTSNPN and CDR2 as SVGIG (reference sequence). The CDR3 region has the DNA TGTGCCTGGAGCAGGACCGGGTACTCCTACAATGAGCAGTTCTTC. As protein: CAWSRTGYSYNEQFF.

In its sample, this clonotype was seen many times. The gene calls are TRBV20-1 and TRBJ1-2; no clear D gene. Deletions cut 1 base from V and 0 bases from J, with 12 bases between. Germline V lookup: CDR1 DFQATT, CDR2 SNEGSKA (reference sequence). This CDR3 region has 15 residues. CDR3 sequence: CSARVGMRANYGYTF. The CDR3 DNA sequence: TGCAGTGCTAGAGTCGGAATGAGGGCTAACTATGGCTACACCTTC.

The rearrangement links TRBV7-9 to TRBJ2-7; D is ambiguous. Trimming took 1 base from V and 6 from J, leaving 10 bases between them. This CDR3 contains 13 residues. Germline loops: CDR1 SEHNR, CDR2 FQNEAQ (reference sequence). CDR3 loop: CASSLGAGGEQYF. The CDR3 region has the DNA TGTGCCAGCAGCTTAGGGGCCGGTGGCGAGCAGTACTTC.

This clonotype has a count of ten or more. The gene calls are TRBV5-1 and TRBJ2-7, with D possibly being TRBD2 (6 bases). Trimming took off 4 bases at V and 1 base at J, with 9 bases between the two ends. Germline CDR1 and CDR2: SGHRS and YFSETQ. The CDR3 sequence is 13 residues long. The CDR3 region is CASSETSSYEQYF. The CDR3 region has the DNA TGCGCCAGCAGCGAGACTAGTTCCTACGAGCAGTACTTC.

The gene calls are TRBV20-1 and TRBJ1-3, with D tentatively TRBD1 (5 bases). The CDR3 runs to 17 residues. Trimming took 3 bases from V and 0 from J, leaving 18 bases between them. Germline assignment: CDR1 DFQATT and CDR2 SNEGSKA (reference sequence). The CDR3 loop is CSARGLKWGISGNTIYF. As DNA, the CDR3 is TGCAGTGCTAGGGGGTTAAAATGGGGGATCTCTGGAAACACCATATATTTT.

The chain joins TRBV7-2 to TRBJ1-1; possible D gene TRBD1, 5 bases. The CDR3 is made up of 14 amino acids. V was shortened by 4 bases and J by 5 bases, with 14 bases between the two germline ends. Per germline, CDR1 SGHTA and CDR2 FQGNSA. The CDR3 DNA reads as TGTGCCAGCAGCTCAGCCGGGACCCCTACTGAAGCTTTCTTT. Encoded protein: CASSSAGTPTEAFF.

This clonotype was found many times. The CDR3 reads CASTPGWGDYGYTF. In nucleotides, the CDR3 is TGCGCCAGCACCCCAGGGTGGGGGGACTATGGCTACACCTTC. The chain joins TRBV5-1 to TRBJ1-2; TRBD1 is a possible D gene (5 bases). The CDR3 extends over 14 amino acids. V was pared by 6 bases and J by 3 bases, with 15 bases between. Germline V gene data show CDR1 as SGHRS and CDR2 as YFSETQ. Full variable domain (missing parts from reference TRBV5-1 and TRBJ1-2): KAGVTQTPRYLIKTRGQQVTLSCSPISGHRSVSWYQQTPGQGLQFLFEYFSETQRNKGNFPGRFSGRQFSNSRSEMNVSTLELGDSALYLCASTPGWGDYGYTFGSGTRLTVV.

The CDR3 here is CASTTGYSYNSPLHF. The CDR3 nucleotides are TGTGCCAGTACCACAGGGTACTCCTATAATTCACCCCTCCACTTT. The V and J genes are TRBV19 and TRBJ1-6; D may be TRBD1 (6 bases). The CDR3 totals 15 residues. Deletions cut 7 bases from V and 0 bases from J, with 10 bases between. Germline values: CDR1 LNHDA, CDR2 SQIVND (reference sequence).

This clonotype has a count of ten or more. The rearrangement uses TRBV6-1 and TRBJ1-1; D remains unclear. The CDR3 totals 12 residues. V lost 3 bases to trimming and J lost 1 base, with 3 bases between them. From germline, CDR1 is MNHNS and CDR2 SASEGT. This chain's CDR3 is CASSDENTEAFF. CDR3 in DNA: TGTGCCAGCAGTGACGAGAACACTGAAGCTTTCTTT.